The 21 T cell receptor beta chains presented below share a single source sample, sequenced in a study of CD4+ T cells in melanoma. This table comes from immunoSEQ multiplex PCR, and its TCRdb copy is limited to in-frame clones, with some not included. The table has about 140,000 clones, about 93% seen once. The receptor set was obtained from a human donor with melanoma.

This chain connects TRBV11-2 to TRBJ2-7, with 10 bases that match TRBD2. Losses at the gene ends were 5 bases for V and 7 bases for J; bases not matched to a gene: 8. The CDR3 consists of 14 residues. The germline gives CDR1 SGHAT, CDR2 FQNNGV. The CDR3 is CASSASGGAGEQYF. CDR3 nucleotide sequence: TGTGCCAGCAGCGCCAGCGGGGGGGCCGGAGAGCAGTACTTC.

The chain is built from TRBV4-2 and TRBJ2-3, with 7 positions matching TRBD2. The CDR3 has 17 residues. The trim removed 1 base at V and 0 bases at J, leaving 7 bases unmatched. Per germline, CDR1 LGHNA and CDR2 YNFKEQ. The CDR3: CASSQAPGGLSTDTQYF. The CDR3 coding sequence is TGTGCCAGCAGCCAAGCCCCGGGGGGTCTAAGCACAGATACGCAGTATTTT.

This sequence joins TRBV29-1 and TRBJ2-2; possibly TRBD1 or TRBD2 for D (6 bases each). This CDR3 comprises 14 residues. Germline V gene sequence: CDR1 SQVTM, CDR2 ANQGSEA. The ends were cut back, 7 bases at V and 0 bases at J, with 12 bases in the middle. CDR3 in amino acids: CSARGGTNTGELFF. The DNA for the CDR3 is TGCAGCGCTCGAGGGGGGACGAACACCGGGGAGCTGTTTTTT.

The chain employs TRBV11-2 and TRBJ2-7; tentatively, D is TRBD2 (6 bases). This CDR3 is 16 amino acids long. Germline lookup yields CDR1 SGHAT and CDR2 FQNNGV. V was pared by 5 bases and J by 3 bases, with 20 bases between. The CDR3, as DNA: TGTGCCAGCAGCCTCGGAGGGCCACCAGAAATCTACGAGCAGTACTTC. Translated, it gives CASSLGGPPEIYEQYF. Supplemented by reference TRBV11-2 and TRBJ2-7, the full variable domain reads EAGVAQSPRYKIIEKRQSVAFWCNPISGHATLYWYQQILGQGPKLLIQFQNNGVVDDSQLPKDRFSAERLKGVDSTLKIQPAKLEDSAVYLCASSLGGPPEIYEQYFGPGTRLTVT.

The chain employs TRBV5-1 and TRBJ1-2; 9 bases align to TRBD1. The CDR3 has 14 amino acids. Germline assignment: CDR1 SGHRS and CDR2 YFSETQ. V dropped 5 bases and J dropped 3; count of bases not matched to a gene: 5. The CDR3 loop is CASSPGQGDYGYTF. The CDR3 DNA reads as TGCGCCAGCAGTCCGGGACAGGGTGACTATGGCTACACCTTC.

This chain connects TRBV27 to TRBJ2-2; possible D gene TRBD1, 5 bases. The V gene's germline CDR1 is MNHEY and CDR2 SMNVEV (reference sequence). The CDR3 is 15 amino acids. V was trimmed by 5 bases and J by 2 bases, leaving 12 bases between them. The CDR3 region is CASSPTDRNTGELFF. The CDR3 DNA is TGTGCCAGCAGTCCGACTGACAGAAACACCGGGGAGCTGTTTTTT.

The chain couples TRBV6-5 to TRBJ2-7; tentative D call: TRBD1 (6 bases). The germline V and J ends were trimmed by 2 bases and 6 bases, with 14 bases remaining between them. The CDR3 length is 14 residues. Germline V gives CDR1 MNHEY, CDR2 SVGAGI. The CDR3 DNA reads TGTGCCAGCAGTTACCGTCAGGGGAGTAGCGAGCAGTACTTC. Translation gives CASSYRQGSSEQYF.

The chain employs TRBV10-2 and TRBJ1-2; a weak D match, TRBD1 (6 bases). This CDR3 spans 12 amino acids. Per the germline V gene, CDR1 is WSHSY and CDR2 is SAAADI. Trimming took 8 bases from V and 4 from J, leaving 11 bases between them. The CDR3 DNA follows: TGCGCCAGCGCCAGGGGCGTCTATGGCTACACCTTC. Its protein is CASARGVYGYTF.

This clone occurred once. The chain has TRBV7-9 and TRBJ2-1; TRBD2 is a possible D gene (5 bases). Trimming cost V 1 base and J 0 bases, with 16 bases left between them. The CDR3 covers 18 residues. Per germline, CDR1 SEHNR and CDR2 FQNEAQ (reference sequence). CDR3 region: CASSLGGRGPSSYNEQFF. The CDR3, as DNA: TGTGCCAGCAGCTTAGGTGGGCGCGGGCCAAGCTCCTACAATGAGCAGTTCTTC.

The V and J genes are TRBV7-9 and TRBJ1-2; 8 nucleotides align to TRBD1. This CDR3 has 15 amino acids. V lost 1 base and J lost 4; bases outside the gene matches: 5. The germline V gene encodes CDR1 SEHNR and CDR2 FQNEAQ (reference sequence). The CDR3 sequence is CASSLGGTGLYGYTF. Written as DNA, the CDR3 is TGTGCCAGCAGCTTAGGGGGGACAGGCCTCTATGGCTACACCTTC. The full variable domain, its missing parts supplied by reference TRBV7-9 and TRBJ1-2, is DTGVSQNPRHKITKRGQNVTFRCDPISEHNRLYWYRQTLGQGPEFLTYFQNEAQLEKSRLLSDRFSAERPKGSFSTLEIQRTEQGDSAMYLCASSLGGTGLYGYTFGSGTRLTVV.

The CDR3 reads CASSLAPQAATTNEKLFF. CDR3 nucleotide sequence: TGTGCCAGCAGCCTCGCCCCCCAGGCCGCTACAACTAATGAAAAACTGTTTTTT. J is TRBJ1-4 and V is TRBV4-2, with D uncertain. Trimming stripped 4 bases from V and 0 bases from J, with 18 bases between. Germline V CDR1 and CDR2: LGHNA, YNFKEQ. This CDR3 spans 18 amino acids.

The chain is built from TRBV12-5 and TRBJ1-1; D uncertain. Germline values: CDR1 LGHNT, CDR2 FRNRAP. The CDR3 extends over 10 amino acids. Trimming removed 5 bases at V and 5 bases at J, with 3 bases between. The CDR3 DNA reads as TGTGCTAGTGGTGGGACTGAAGCTTTCTTT. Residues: CASGGTEAFF. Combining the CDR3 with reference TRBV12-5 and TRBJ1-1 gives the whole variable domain DARVTQTPRHKVTEMGQEVTMRCQPILGHNTVFWYRQTMMQGLELLAYFRNRAPLDDSGMPKDRFSAEMPDATLATLKIQPSEPRDSAVYFCASGGTEAFFGQGTRLTVV.

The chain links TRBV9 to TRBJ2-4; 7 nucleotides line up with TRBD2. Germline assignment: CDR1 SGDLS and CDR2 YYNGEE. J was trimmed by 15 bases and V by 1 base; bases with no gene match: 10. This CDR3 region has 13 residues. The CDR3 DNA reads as TGTGCCAGCAGCGTATCGGTTGCGGGGACTACGTACTTC. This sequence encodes CASSVSVAGTTYF.

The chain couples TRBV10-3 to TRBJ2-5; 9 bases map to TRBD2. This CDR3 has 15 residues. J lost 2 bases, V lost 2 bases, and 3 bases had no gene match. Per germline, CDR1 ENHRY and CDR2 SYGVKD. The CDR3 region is CAISEAGGPQETQYF. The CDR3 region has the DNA TGTGCCATCAGTGAGGCGGGGGGGCCACAAGAGACCCAGTACTTC.

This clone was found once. CDR3: CASSYSSNGDYEQYF. The CDR3 DNA follows: TGTGCCAGCAGTTACTCGAGCAACGGGGACTACGAGCAGTACTTC. The chain is built from TRBV6-5 and TRBJ2-7; tentative D call: TRBD2 (5 bases). V was cut by 0 bases and J by 3 bases, with 12 bases left in between. This CDR3 region has 15 residues. CDR1 is MNHEY and CDR2 is SVGAGI in the germline V gene.

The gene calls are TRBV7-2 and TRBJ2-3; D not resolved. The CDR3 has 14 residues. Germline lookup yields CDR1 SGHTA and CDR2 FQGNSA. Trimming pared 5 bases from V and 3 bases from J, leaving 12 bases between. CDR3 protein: CASSLHSSTDTQYF. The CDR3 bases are TGTGCCAGCAGCCTCCACTCAAGTACAGATACGCAGTATTTT.

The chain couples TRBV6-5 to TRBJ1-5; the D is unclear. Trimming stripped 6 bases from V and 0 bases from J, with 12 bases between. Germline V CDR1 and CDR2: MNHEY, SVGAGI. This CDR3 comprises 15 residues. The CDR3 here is CASRPRKHSNQPQHF. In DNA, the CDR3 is TGTGCCAGCAGGCCCCGGAAGCATAGCAATCAGCCCCAGCATTTT.

The CDR3 DNA reads as TGCGCCAGCAAAGGACAGGTTGGCTCTGGGGCCAACGTCCTGACTTTC. This codes for CASKGQVGSGANVLTF. V usage is TRBV5-1 and J usage is TRBJ2-6, with 7 bases matching TRBD1. The germline CDR1 and CDR2 sequences are SGHRS and YFSETQ. CDR3 length: 16 residues. The trim removed 6 bases at V and 0 bases at J, leaving 6 bases unmatched.

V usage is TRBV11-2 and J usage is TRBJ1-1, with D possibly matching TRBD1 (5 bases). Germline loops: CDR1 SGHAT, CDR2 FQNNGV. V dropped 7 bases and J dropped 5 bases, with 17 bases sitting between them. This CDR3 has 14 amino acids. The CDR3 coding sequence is TGTGCCAGCACCCCCCAGTGGGGGGGGACTGAAGCTTTCTTT. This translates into CASTPQWGGTEAFF.

The CDR3 nucleotides are TGCGCCAGCAGTCGCCCGAGCTCCTATAATTCACCCCTCCACTTT. This gives the protein CASSRPSSYNSPLHF. This rearrangement joins TRBV23-1 to TRBJ1-6; unclear D gene. TRBV23-1 has ORF status, its function being uncertain. Trimming took off 4 bases at V and 0 bases at J, with 7 bases between the two ends. The CDR3 length is 15 residues.

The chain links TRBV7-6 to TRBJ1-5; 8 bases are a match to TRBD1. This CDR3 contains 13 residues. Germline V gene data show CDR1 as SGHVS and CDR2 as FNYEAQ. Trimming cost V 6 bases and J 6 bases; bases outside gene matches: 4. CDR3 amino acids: CASSPGGVQPQHF. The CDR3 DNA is TGTGCCAGCAGTCCAGGGGGCGTTCAGCCCCAGCATTTT.